This T cell receptor beta chain was recovered during a study of OX40 agonist ivuxolimab in advanced cancers. A note on the overall study: Ivuxolimab was a fully human IgG2 agonistic monoclonal antibody targeting the costimulatory receptor OX40 (CD134). Intravenous ivuxolimab was administered to patients every 2 weeks at six dose levels: 0.01, 0.1, 0.3, 1.5, 3 and 10 mg/kg. Of the approximately 54 dose-escalation patients, hepatocellular carcinoma was present in approximately 20, melanoma in roughly 15, renal cell carcinoma in 9 and head and neck cancer in 9. In the dose-escalation cohort, 70% to 85% of patients were male, and the mean age was roughly 60 years with a range of roughly 20 to 85. Patients were allowed to have had prior anti-PD-1, anti-PD-L1 or anti-CTLA-4 therapy, and around 37% of the dose-escalation patients had previously received checkpoint inhibitors. Partial responses occurred in three dose-escalation patients: two with cutaneous melanoma and one with hepatocellular carcinoma. The purpose of peripheral TCRbeta sequencing was to test whether ivuxolimab changed TCR sequence diversity and led to clonal T-cell expansion. The paper describes the monotherapy dose-escalation part (N of about 47 patients) of the phase I trial of ivuxolimab.

What the research found in general, with its limitations: At doses of 0.1 to 3.0 mg/kg, clonal expansion of both CD4+ and CD8+ T cells in blood was seen between baseline and week 6. After ivuxolimab, more expanded clones were found on average in CD8+ T cells than in CD4+ T cells. In partial responders in the 0.1-3.0 mg/kg groups, normalized peripheral clonal expansion was found to be among the lowest, especially among CD8+ T cells. Low levels of normalized T-cell clonal expansion were also seen in some patients who did not respond. The antigen specificity of the peripheral T cells that underwent clonal expansion was not determined.

Genomic DNA was isolated from the sorted cells so that the TCRbeta CDR3 region could be sequenced. TCRbeta CDR3 regions were sequenced using the immunoSEQ Assay. The source is immuneACCESS, and TCRdb retained only in-frame sequences with V and J called. Part of the clones is not carried over; for the studies checked, unresolved V genes explain less than half of this, and the remainder is unexplained. In this sample the table shows about 160,000 clones, roughly 94% of which occur a single time. Of the sample, approximately 0.32% falls within the top ten clones. The CDR3 covers 16 residues, taking in both the cysteine and the phenylalanine. Here the CDR3 DNA is all that survives: 48 bases in frame from base 1. Germline trimming: 4 bases from V, 5 bases from J; junction bases outside gene matches: 12. CDR1 MGHRA and CDR2 YSYEKL were looked up in the germline V gene. The trial excluded patients who had a history of autoimmune disease or were on systemic immunosuppression. Peripheral blood for TCR sequencing was drawn from every dose cohort at baseline, at cycle 4 day 1 and at cycle 7 day 1. Samples were obtained from an open-label, multicenter, first-in-human phase I dose-escalation trial of ivuxolimab. Adults with locally advanced or metastatic melanoma, renal cell carcinoma, hepatocellular carcinoma or head and neck squamous cell carcinoma were enrolled in the trial. Before TCR sequencing, CD4+ and CD8+ T cells were separately sorted from peripheral blood.

Comments on this clone: It lacks a known antigen. There are no base qualities to consult, and no much larger clone falls within one base.

This clonotype was sampled from an adult with an advanced solid tumor such as melanoma, head and neck, liver or kidney cancer. The chain links TRBV4-1 with TRBJ1-2, with TRBD1 matching 8 junction bases. The sequenced sample was CD4+ or CD8+ T cells sorted from blood, obtained in a trial of the OX40 agonist ivuxolimab. Here the CDR3 is given as CASSPQAGQGGYGYTF. The nucleotide sequence is given as TGCGCCAGCAGCCCCCAGGCCGGACAGGGAGGTTATGGCTACACCTTC.